The 32 T cell receptor beta chains listed next were all sequenced from one sample in a study of glioma-infiltrating T cells after dendritic cell vaccination. Time point of the sample: after dendritic cell vaccination, including at tumor progression/relapse. TCRdb's table, derived via immunoSEQ multiplex PCR, lists solely in-frame clones and lacks some. The top ten hold about a sixth of the sample, which has 55,000 to 75,000 clones, approximately 80% seen once. This specimen consisted of blood, obtained after dendritic cell vaccination. The receptors stem from a human donor with glioblastoma.

The chain uses TRBV30 and TRBJ2-1; D is perhaps TRBD2 (5 bases). The V end lost 2 bases, the J end lost 1 base, and 9 bases lay between the germline ends. The CDR3 length is 14 residues. Germline V gene lookup returns CDR1 GTSNPN and CDR2 SVGIG (reference sequence). In DNA form, the CDR3 reads TGTGCCTGGAGTCCGGGCGGGTCCTACAATGAGCAGTTCTTC. Its translation is CAWSPGGSYNEQFF.

This rearrangement joins TRBV14 to TRBJ2-7, with 11 nucleotides matching TRBD2. The V gene end was trimmed by 5 bases and the J gene end by 2 bases; junction bases not matched to a gene: 8. This CDR3 region has 16 residues. CDR1 is SGHDN, CDR2 FVKESK, per germline. The CDR3 coding sequence is TGTGCCAGCAGCTGGACCGGGACTAGCGGAACCTACGAGCAGTACTTC. Protein: CASSWTGTSGTYEQYF.

This clone was counted between two and nine times. This chain uses TRBV2 with TRBJ2-5; D is perhaps TRBD1 (5 bases). V was trimmed by 6 bases and J by 5 bases, leaving 16 bases between them. CDR1 and CDR2 (germline): SNHLY, FYNNEI. The CDR3 runs to 14 residues. CDR3: CASRWQGAPETQYF. The CDR3, as DNA: TGTGCCAGCAGGTGGCAAGGGGCGCCTGAGACCCAGTACTTC.

The CDR3 DNA is TGCGCCAGCAGCTTGGCCAGCTATGGAGGGAAAGAGACCCAGTACTTC. Its protein product is CASSLASYGGKETQYF. The V gene is TRBV5-1, the J gene TRBJ2-5; D may be TRBD2 (6 bases). The CDR3 extends over 16 amino acids. CDR1 and CDR2 from the germline V gene are SGHRS and YFSETQ. V was clipped by 0 bases and J by 3 bases, with 15 bases between them.

The chain couples TRBV30 to TRBJ2-6; the D gene is possibly TRBD1 (5 bases). Germline loops: CDR1 GTSNPN, CDR2 SVGIG (reference sequence). The CDR3 has 18 amino acids. Trimming removed 0 bases from V and 0 bases from J, with 15 bases in between. For the CDR3, the DNA is TGTGCCTGGAGTGTACCAGGGCTGCCCTCCTCTGGGGCCAACGTCCTGACTTTC. Encoded protein: CAWSVPGLPSSGANVLTF. Combining the CDR3 with reference TRBV30 and TRBJ2-6 gives the whole variable domain SQTIHQWPATLVQPVGSPLSLECTVEGTSNPNLYWYRQAAGRGLQLLFYSVGIGQISSEVPQNLSASRPQDRQFILSSKKLLLSDSGFYLCAWSVPGLPSSGANVLTFGAGSRLTVL.

The rearrangement links TRBV11-2 to TRBJ2-7, with 9 bases that match TRBD1. V shed 2 bases, J shed 1 base, and the junction held 3 bases outside the gene matches. This CDR3 region has 15 residues. Germline assignment: CDR1 SGHAT and CDR2 FQNNGV. CDR3 DNA sequence: TGTGCCAGCAGCTTACAGGGACAGGGTTCCTACGAGCAGTACTTC. This gives the protein CASSLQGQGSYEQYF.

Concerning this clone: Other DNA sequences in this sample translate to the same CDR3. J is TRBJ1-6 and V is TRBV25-1; the match to TRBD1 covers 10 bases. There are 16 residues in the CDR3. The V segment lost 6 bases and the J segment 13 bases; nucleotides outside the gene matches: 15. The germline V gene has CDR1 MGHDK and CDR2 SYGVNS. CDR3 DNA: TGTGCCAGCAGCGACACAGGACAGGGGGTTAACTCCCCCCTCCACTTT. It specifies CASSDTGQGVNSPLHF.

In its sample, this clone was seen once. The rearrangement joins TRBV5-6 to TRBJ2-2; TRBD1 matches 10 bases. V was clipped by 4 bases and J by 6 bases; unmatched bases: 6. The CDR3 totals 15 residues. The germline V gene has CDR1 SGHDT and CDR2 YYEEEE. CDR3 DNA sequence: TGTGCCAGCAGCCCCACCGGGACAGGGGCCGGGGAGCTGTTTTTT. Its protein product is CASSPTGTGAGELFF.

The chain is built from TRBV6-5 and TRBJ1-6; TRBD1 aligns across 7 bases. The CDR3 runs 16 residues. J was trimmed by 6 bases and V by 4 bases; bases with no gene match: 9. From germline, CDR1 is MNHEY and CDR2 SVGAGI. The CDR3 loop reads CASSLMTGRSNSPLHF. The CDR3 nucleotides are TGTGCCAGCAGTTTAATGACAGGGCGGAGTAATTCACCCCTCCACTTT.

This clone has more than one count but fewer than ten. This chain connects TRBV19 to TRBJ2-7; possible D gene TRBD1, 6 bases. The CDR3 loop spans 14 amino acids. Trimming took off 3 bases at V and 5 bases at J, with 14 bases between the two ends. CDR1 and CDR2 (germline): LNHDA, SQIVND (reference sequence). The CDR3 spells CASSIQTTGDEQYF. Here the CDR3 DNA reads TGTGCCAGTAGTATCCAAACGACAGGTGACGAGCAGTACTTC.

This sequence joins TRBV5-1 and TRBJ2-3, with 8 bases fitting TRBD1. The CDR3 runs to 14 residues. CDR1 and CDR2 (germline): SGHRS, YFSETQ. V dropped 0 bases and J dropped 6; count of bases not matched to a gene: 3. The CDR3 loop reads CASSLGDRRDTQYF. For the CDR3, the DNA is TGCGCCAGCAGCTTGGGGGACAGGCGGGATACGCAGTATTTT.

The chain links TRBV2 to TRBJ1-2, with 8 bases identical to TRBD1. Germline loops: CDR1 SNHLY, CDR2 FYNNEI. CDR3 length: 13 amino acids. V lost 6 bases to trimming and J lost 8 bases; unmatched junction nucleotides: 8. The CDR3 sequence: CASRFDRGSGYTF. In nucleotides, the CDR3 is TGTGCCAGCAGATTCGACAGGGGCTCAGGCTACACCTTC.

The chain employs TRBV4-2 and TRBJ1-4; the match to TRBD1 covers 9 bases. J gave up 8 bases and V 3 bases, and 7 bases lay outside the gene matches. Germline V lookup: CDR1 LGHNA, CDR2 YNFKEQ. CDR3 length equals 15 residues. The CDR3 here is CASSQVQGAKEKLFF. CDR3 DNA: TGTGCCAGCAGCCAGGTACAGGGGGCGAAAGAAAAACTGTTTTTT.

The J gene is TRBJ1-1, the V gene TRBV7-2; D is ambiguous. Germline V gives CDR1 SGHTA, CDR2 FQGNSA. The V and J ends lost 1 base and 1 base respectively, with 10 bases between them. The length of the CDR3 is 15 residues. In DNA, the CDR3 is TGTGCCAGCAGCTTAGGAAGACTTAGGAACACTGAAGCTTTCTTT. It translates to CASSLGRLRNTEAFF. The full variable domain, its missing parts supplied by reference TRBV7-2 and TRBJ1-1, is GAGVSQSPSNKVTEKGKDVELRCDPISGHTALYWYRQSLGQGLEFLIYFQGNSAPDKSGLPSDRFSAERTGGSVSTLTIQRTQQEDSAVYLCASSLGRLRNTEAFFGQGTRLTVV.

As for this clone: The sample contains more than one DNA sequence encoding this CDR3. The rearrangement joins TRBV30 to TRBJ2-7; TRBD1 aligns across 8 bases. The CDR3 extends over 13 amino acids. V gave up 3 bases and J gave up 3 bases; unmatched junction bases: 4. Germline assignment: CDR1 GTSNPN and CDR2 SVGIG (reference sequence). The CDR3 is CAWRQGVDYEQYF. CDR3 sequence (DNA): TGTGCCTGGAGACAGGGGGTGGACTACGAGCAGTACTTC. Looking up the rest from reference TRBV30 and TRBJ2-7 gives the full variable domain: SQTIHQWPATLVQPVGSPLSLECTVEGTSNPNLYWYRQAAGRGLQLLFYSVGIGQISSEVPQNLSASRPQDRQFILSSKKLLLSDSGFYLCAWRQGVDYEQYFGPGTRLTVT.

This clone was counted once. The rearrangement uses TRBV27 and TRBJ2-7, with 7 bases that match TRBD1. The junction had 9 bases not matched to a gene; V was cut back by 6 bases and J by 1 base. Per the germline V gene, CDR1 is MNHEY and CDR2 is SMNVEV (reference sequence). This CDR3 region has 15 residues. Here the CDR3 reads CASSRLGTDSYEQYF. The CDR3 DNA reads TGTGCCAGCAGCCGCCTGGGGACAGATTCCTACGAGCAGTACTTC.

This clone showed up just once. This chain joins TRBV11-2 and TRBJ2-6; D unclear. The CDR3 sequence is 15 residues long. CDR1 and CDR2 (germline): SGHAT, FQNNGV. V lost 4 bases and J 0 bases, leaving 7 bases between the germline ends. The DNA for the CDR3 is TGTGCCAGCAGCTCCCTCTTCTCTGGGGCCAACGTCCTGACTTTC. This encodes CASSSLFSGANVLTF.

The chain recombines TRBV5-4 with TRBJ2-3, with 8 bases lining up with TRBD1. Germline CDR1 and CDR2: SGHNT and YYREEE (reference sequence). The length of the CDR3 is 15 residues. Trimming cost V 4 bases and J 3 bases; bases outside gene matches: 7. Here the CDR3 DNA reads TGTGCCAGCAGCCGATCGAGACAGGGGACAGATACGCAGTATTTT. The encoded protein is CASSRSRQGTDTQYF.

The rearrangement joins TRBV30 to TRBJ1-2; 11 positions agree with TRBD1. The trim removed 0 bases at V and 3 bases at J, leaving 12 bases unmatched. CDR1 and CDR2 (germline): GTSNPN, SVGIG (reference sequence). This CDR3 comprises 18 residues. This CDR3 is CAWSVFRGQGVSYYGYTF. The CDR3 DNA is TGTGCCTGGAGTGTATTTAGGGGACAGGGGGTGTCTTACTATGGCTACACCTTC. Full variable domain (missing parts from reference TRBV30 and TRBJ1-2): SQTIHQWPATLVQPVGSPLSLECTVEGTSNPNLYWYRQAAGRGLQLLFYSVGIGQISSEVPQNLSASRPQDRQFILSSKKLLLSDSGFYLCAWSVFRGQGVSYYGYTFGSGTRLTVV.

This sequence joins TRBV7-9 and TRBJ1-1, with TRBD1 identical over 8 bases. The length of the CDR3 is 15 residues. With 4 bases clipped from V and 5 bases from J, the junction kept 9 bases outside the gene matches. Germline V CDR1 and CDR2: SEHNR, FQNEAQ (reference sequence). The CDR3 reads CASSSTGGWMTEAFF. The CDR3 DNA follows: TGTGCCAGCAGCTCCACAGGGGGGTGGATGACTGAAGCTTTCTTT.

V usage is TRBV5-4 and J usage is TRBJ1-5; D ambiguous. Germline V CDR1 and CDR2: SGHNT, YYREEE (reference sequence). Deletions cut 1 base from V and 5 bases from J, with 10 bases between. The CDR3 is 14 amino acids. The CDR3: CASSLLREDQPQHF. The CDR3, as DNA: TGTGCCAGCAGCTTGTTAAGGGAGGATCAGCCCCAGCATTTT.

The chain combines TRBV6-4 with TRBJ1-1; tentatively, D is TRBD1 (6 bases). Trimming removed 6 bases at V and 0 bases at J, with 17 bases between. CDR3 length equals 16 residues. The germline V gene encodes CDR1 MRHNA and CDR2 SNTAGT. CDR3 nucleotide sequence: TGTGCCAGCAGGCCCCAAGAGACAGGCCTGAACACTGAAGCTTTCTTT. This translates into CASRPQETGLNTEAFF.

The rearrangement joins TRBV6-4 to TRBJ1-2; D ambiguous. The CDR3 loop spans 12 amino acids. The germline gives CDR1 MRHNA, CDR2 SNTAGT. The V gene lost 6 bases and the J gene lost 6 bases, with 11 bases spanning the gap. Written as DNA, the CDR3 is TGTGCCAGCAGGGGATACGGGGATGGCTACACCTTC. It encodes CASRGYGDGYTF.

The chain combines TRBV5-1 with TRBJ2-1; possibly TRBD2 for D (5 bases). The V and J ends lost 4 bases and 7 bases respectively, with 12 bases between them. CDR3 length: 13 amino acids. CDR1 and CDR2 from the germline V gene are SGHRS and YFSETQ. CDR3 coding DNA: TGCGCCAGCAGCCTCCGGACTGTGAATGAGCAGTTCTTC. Protein sequence: CASSLRTVNEQFF.

The V call is TRBV7-8, the J call TRBJ1-5; D is possibly TRBD1 (5 bases). Germline assignment: CDR1 SGHVS and CDR2 FQNEAQ. The ends were cut back, 4 bases at V and 4 bases at J, with 11 bases in the middle. The CDR3 covers 14 residues. The CDR3 coding sequence is TGTGCCAGCAGCTCCCCGAACAGGAATCAGCCCCAGCATTTT. The encoded protein is CASSSPNRNQPQHF.

CDR3 residues: CASRPGGANEQYF. CDR3 nucleotides: TGTGCCAGTAGGCCGGGGGGGGCTAACGAGCAGTACTTC. The chain links TRBV19 to TRBJ2-7, with 8 bases lining up with TRBD2. V was pared by 6 bases and J by 5 bases, with 6 bases of the junction left unmatched. CDR1 LNHDA and CDR2 SQIVND come from the germline V gene (reference sequence). The CDR3 totals 13 residues.

This clone was observed once. The rearrangement uses TRBV9 and TRBJ2-5, with TRBD1 matching over 11 bases. The CDR3 is made up of 16 amino acids. Germline CDR1 reads SGDLS; CDR2 reads YYNGEE. V was pared by 4 bases and J by 2 bases, with 7 bases of the junction left unmatched. CDR3 loop: CASSSGQGAQQETQYF. DNA for the CDR3: TGTGCCAGCAGCTCCGGACAGGGGGCCCAACAAGAGACCCAGTACTTC.

The V gene is TRBV7-6, the J gene TRBJ2-2; TRBD2 aligns across 9 bases. The CDR3 is made up of 16 amino acids. With V trimmed by 1 base and J by 5 bases, 5 bases remained unmatched. Per the germline V gene, CDR1 is SGHVS and CDR2 is FNYEAQ. The CDR3: CASSLVASGATGELFF. In nucleotides, the CDR3 is TGTGCCAGCAGCTTAGTTGCTAGCGGGGCTACCGGGGAGCTGTTTTTT. The whole variable domain, filled in from reference TRBV7-6 and TRBJ2-2, reads GAGVSQSPRYKVTKRGQDVALRCDPISGHVSLYWYRQALGQGPEFLTYFNYEAQQDKSGLPNDRFSAERPEGSISTLTIQRTEQRDSAMYRCASSLVASGATGELFFGEGSRLTVL.

This chain links TRBV11-2 with TRBJ2-1; 11 nucleotides align to TRBD2. The V and J ends lost 0 bases and 8 bases, in that order; junction bases with no gene match: 6. The CDR3 contains 16 residues. CDR1 is SGHAT, CDR2 FQNNGV, per germline. CDR3 loop: CASSLEGSGGAHEQFF. In nucleotides, the CDR3 is TGTGCCAGCAGCTTAGAAGGTAGCGGGGGGGCCCATGAGCAGTTCTTC.

This chain links TRBV20-1 with TRBJ2-7; D gene uncertain. The CDR3 runs to 11 residues. V dropped 2 bases and J dropped 1 base, with 3 bases sitting between them. Germline CDR1 DFQATT, CDR2 SNEGSKA (reference sequence). The CDR3: CSARQSYEQYF. Here the CDR3 DNA reads TGCAGTGCTAGACAGTCCTACGAGCAGTACTTC.

This clone appeared a single time. The gene calls are TRBV27 and TRBJ1-6; the D gene is possibly TRBD1 (6 bases). V dropped 5 bases and J dropped 7 bases, with 12 bases sitting between them. The CDR3 consists of 14 residues. Germline V gene lookup returns CDR1 MNHEY and CDR2 SMNVEV (reference sequence). CDR3 in DNA: TGTGCCAGCAGTGGGGGGGACACCAATTCACCCCTCCACTTT. Protein: CASSGGDTNSPLHF.

The rearrangement joins TRBV7-6 to TRBJ2-1, with D maybe TRBD1 (6 bases). The CDR3 covers 12 residues. Trimming cost V 5 bases and J 9 bases, with 11 bases left between them. From germline, CDR1 is SGHVS and CDR2 FNYEAQ. The CDR3 coding sequence is TGTGCCAGCAGCCCTACAGGGTTTGAGCAGTTCTTC. It translates to CASSPTGFEQFF.